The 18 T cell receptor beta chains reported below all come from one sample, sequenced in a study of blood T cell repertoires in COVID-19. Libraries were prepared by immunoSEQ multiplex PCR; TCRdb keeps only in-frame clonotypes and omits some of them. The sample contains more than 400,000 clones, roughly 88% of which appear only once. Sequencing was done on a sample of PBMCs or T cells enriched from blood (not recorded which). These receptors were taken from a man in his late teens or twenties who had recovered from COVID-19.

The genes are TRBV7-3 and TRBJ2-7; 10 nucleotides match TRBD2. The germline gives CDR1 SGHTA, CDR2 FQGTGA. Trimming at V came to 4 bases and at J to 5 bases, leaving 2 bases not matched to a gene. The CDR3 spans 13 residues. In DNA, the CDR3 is TGTGCCAGCAGCTCGGGACTAGCGAACGAGCAGTACTTC. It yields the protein CASSSGLANEQYF.

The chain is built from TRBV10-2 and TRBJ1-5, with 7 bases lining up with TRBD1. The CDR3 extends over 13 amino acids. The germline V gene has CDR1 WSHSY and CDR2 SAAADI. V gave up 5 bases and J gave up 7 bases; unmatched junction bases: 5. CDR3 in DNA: TGCGCCAGCAGTTTAAGGGGGCAGCAGCCCCAGCATTTT. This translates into CASSLRGQQPQHF.

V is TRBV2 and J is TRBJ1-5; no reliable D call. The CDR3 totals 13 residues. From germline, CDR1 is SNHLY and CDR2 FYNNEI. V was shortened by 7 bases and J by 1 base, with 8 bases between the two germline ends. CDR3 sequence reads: CASTGTSNQPQHF. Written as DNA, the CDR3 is TGTGCCAGCACGGGAACCAGCAATCAGCCCCAGCATTTT.

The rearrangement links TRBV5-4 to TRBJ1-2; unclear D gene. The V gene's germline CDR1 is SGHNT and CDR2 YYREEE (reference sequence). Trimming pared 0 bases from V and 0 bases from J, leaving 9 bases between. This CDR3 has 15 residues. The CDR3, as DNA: TGTGCCAGCAGCTTGGACAGTTCCCCTAACTATGGCTACACCTTC. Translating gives CASSLDSSPNYGYTF.

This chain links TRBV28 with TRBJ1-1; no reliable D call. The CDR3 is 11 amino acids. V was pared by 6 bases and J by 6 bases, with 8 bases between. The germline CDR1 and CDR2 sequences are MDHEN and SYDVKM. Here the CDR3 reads CASRIHSEAFF. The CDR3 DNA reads TGTGCCAGCAGAATTCATTCTGAAGCTTTCTTT.

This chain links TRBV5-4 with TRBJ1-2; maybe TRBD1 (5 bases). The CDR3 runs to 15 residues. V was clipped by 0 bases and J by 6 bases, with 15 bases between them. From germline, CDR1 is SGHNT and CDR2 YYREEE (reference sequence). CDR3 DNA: TGTGCCAGCAGCTTGGTGTCAGGGCCAGGAAATGGCTACACCTTC. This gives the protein CASSLVSGPGNGYTF.

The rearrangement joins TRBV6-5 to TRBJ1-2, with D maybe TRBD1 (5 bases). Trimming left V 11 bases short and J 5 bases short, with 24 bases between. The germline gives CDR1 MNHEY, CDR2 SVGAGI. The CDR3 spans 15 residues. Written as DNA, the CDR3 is TGTGCCTCGACCCCGGGGGATCGCTCTTGGTATGGCTACACCTTC. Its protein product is CASTPGDRSWYGYTF.

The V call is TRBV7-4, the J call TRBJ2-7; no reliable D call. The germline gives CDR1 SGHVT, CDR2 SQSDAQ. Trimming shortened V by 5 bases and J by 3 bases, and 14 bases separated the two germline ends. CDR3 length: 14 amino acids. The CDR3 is CASSQRITCYEQYF. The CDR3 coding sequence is TGTGCCAGCAGCCAAAGAATCACTTGCTACGAGCAGTACTTC.

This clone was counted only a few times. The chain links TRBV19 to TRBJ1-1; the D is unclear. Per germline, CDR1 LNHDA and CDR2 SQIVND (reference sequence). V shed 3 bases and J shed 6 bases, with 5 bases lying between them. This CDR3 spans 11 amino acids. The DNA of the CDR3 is TGTGCCAGTAGTATGGAGTCTGAAGCTTTCTTT. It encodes CASSMESEAFF.

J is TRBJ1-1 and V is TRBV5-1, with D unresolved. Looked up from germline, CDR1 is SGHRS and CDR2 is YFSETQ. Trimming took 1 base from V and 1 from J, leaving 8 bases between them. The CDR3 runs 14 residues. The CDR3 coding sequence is TGCGCCAGCAGCTTGTGGTCGGGGAACACTGAAGCTTTCTTT. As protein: CASSLWSGNTEAFF.

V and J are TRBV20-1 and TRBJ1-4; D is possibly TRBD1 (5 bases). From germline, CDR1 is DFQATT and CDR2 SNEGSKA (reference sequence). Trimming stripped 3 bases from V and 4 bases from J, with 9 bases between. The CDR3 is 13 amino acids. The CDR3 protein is CSASRQSNEKLFF. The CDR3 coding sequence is TGCAGTGCTAGTCGACAGAGTAATGAAAAACTGTTTTTT.

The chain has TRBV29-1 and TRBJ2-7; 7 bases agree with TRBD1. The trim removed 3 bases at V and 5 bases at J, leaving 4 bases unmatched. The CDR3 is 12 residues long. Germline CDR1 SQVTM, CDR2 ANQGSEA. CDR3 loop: CSVDPGTDEQYF. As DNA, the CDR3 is TGCAGCGTTGACCCGGGGACAGACGAGCAGTACTTC.

The CDR3 region is CASSLLAYYSYEQYF. CDR3 bases: TGTGCCAGCAGCCTACTAGCTTATTACTCCTACGAGCAGTACTTC. The V gene is TRBV7-2, the J gene TRBJ2-7; TRBD2 is a possible D gene (6 bases). V was cut by 5 bases and J by 0 bases, with 14 bases left in between. In germline, CDR1 is SGHTA, CDR2 FQGNSA. The CDR3 spans 15 residues.

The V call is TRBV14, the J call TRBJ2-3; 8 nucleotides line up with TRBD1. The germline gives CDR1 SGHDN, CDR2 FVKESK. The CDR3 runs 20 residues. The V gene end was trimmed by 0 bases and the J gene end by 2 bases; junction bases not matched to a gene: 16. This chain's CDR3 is CASSQDNVGQGARNTDTQYF. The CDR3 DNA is TGTGCCAGCAGCCAAGATAATGTGGGGCAGGGGGCTAGAAACACAGATACGCAGTATTTT.

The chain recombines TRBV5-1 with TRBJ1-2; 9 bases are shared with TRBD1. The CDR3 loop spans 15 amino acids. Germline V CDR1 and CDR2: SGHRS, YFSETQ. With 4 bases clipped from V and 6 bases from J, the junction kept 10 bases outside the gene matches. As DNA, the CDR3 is TGCGCCAGCAGCAAAGCCGGGACAGGGAGGGATGGCTACACCTTC. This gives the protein CASSKAGTGRDGYTF.

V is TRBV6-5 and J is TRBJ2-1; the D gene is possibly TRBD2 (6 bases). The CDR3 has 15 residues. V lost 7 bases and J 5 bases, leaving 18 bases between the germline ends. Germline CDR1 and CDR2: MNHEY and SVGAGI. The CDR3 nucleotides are TGTGCCAGCACCCCGGGACTTGCCTTGGACAATGAGCAGTTCTTC. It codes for CASTPGLALDNEQFF.

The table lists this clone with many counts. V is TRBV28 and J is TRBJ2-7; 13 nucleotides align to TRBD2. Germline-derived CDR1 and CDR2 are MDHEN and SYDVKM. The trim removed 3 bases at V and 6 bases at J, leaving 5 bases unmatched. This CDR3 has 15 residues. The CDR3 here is CASSFETSGRREQYF. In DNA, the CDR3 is TGTGCCAGCAGTTTCGAGACTAGCGGGAGGCGCGAGCAGTACTTC.

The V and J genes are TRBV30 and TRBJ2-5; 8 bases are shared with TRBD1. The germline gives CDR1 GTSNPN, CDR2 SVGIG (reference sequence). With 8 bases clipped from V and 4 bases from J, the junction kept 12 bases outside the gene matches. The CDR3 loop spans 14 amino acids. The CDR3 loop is CAGAGGAGSETQYF. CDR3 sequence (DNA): TGTGCCGGAGCAGGGGGCGCAGGTTCAGAGACCCAGTACTTC.